A selection of T cell receptor beta chains follows, all from one sample in a study of T cell responses to AZD1222 COVID-19 vaccine. TCRdb's table, derived via immunoSEQ multiplex PCR, lists solely in-frame clones and lacks some. The sample records tens of thousands of clones, around 90% being singletons. Sequencing used peripheral blood, obtained on day 0 of MenACWY control vaccination. These TCRs come from an adult in good health. The CDR3 runs from the conserved cysteine through the conserved F or W. The order of the fields is D gene, J gene, clone size, V gene, CDR3 protein, CDR3 DNA. The D gene is left open where the match is weak. Rows give clone size only sometimes, using once, few, many, or a class for an expanded clone.

.	TRBJ2-7	few	TRBV13	CASANRGTGERNEQYF	TGTGCCAGTGCAAATCGAGGGACCGGGGAAAGGAACGAGCAGTACTTC
TRBD1	TRBJ1-4	.	TRBV10-2	CATTDRGLSEEKLFF	TGCGCCACGACGGACAGGGGTTTATCGGAGGAAAAACTGTTTTTT
TRBD1	TRBJ1-2	.	TRBV11-2	CASSLGQGARYGYTF	TGTGCCAGCAGCTTAGGTCAGGGGGCGCGGTATGGCTACACCTTC
.	TRBJ2-5	.	TRBV5-1	CASSLGLEKETQYF	TGCGCCAGCAGCTTGGGACTGGAAAAAGAGACCCAGTACTTC
TRBD1	TRBJ2-5	once	TRBV11-2	CASSLVWTGQETQYF	TGTGCCAGCAGCTTAGTATGGACAGGACAAGAGACCCAGTACTTC
.	TRBJ1-5	.	TRBV28	CASSPVDQPQHF	TGTGCCAGCAGTCCCGTGGATCAGCCCCAGCATTTT
TRBD2	TRBJ2-1	.	TRBV28	CASSLSGTSVFF	TGTGCCAGCAGTCTCTCGGGGACTAGTGTTTTCTTC
TRBD1	TRBJ1-2	.	TRBV24-1	CATSDLRGTGDYGYTF	TGTGCCACCAGTGATTTGCGCGGGACAGGAGACTATGGCTACACTTTC
.	TRBJ2-7	.	TRBV6-2/TRBV6-3	CASSYSRIRNEQYF	TGTGCCAGCAGTTACTCCCGAATACGTAACGAGCAGTACTTC
TRBD2	TRBJ2-5	.	TRBV10-2	CASTHRASGTQYF	TGCGCCAGCACCCATCGGGCTAGCGGGACCCAGTACTTC
.	TRBJ1-3	.	TRBV19	CASRPAGNTIYF	TGTGCCAGTAGACCGGCTGGAAACACCATATATTTT
.	TRBJ2-7	.	TRBV7-2	CASKQGWAESYEQYF	TGTGCCAGCAAACAGGGCTGGGCGGAGTCCTACGAGCAGTACTTC
TRBD1	TRBJ1-1	.	TRBV7-8	CASSLGGDRVAFF	TGTGCCAGCAGCTTAGGTGGGGACAGGGTTGCTTTCTTT
TRBD2	TRBJ2-1	.	TRBV18	CASSPPTSGKGNEQFF	TGTGCCAGCTCACCACCGACTAGCGGGAAGGGGAATGAGCAGTTCTTC
.	TRBJ1-5	.	TRBV19	CASSIGSGRGDQPQHF	TGTGCCAGTAGTATAGGATCCGGACGGGGCGATCAGCCCCAGCATTTT
.	TRBJ2-3	.	TRBV7-2	CASSQQGSDTQYF	TGTGCCAGCAGTCAACAGGGTTCAGATACGCAGTATTTT
TRBD1	TRBJ1-5	.	TRBV28	CASSFGGQGGQPQHF	TGTGCCAGCAGTTTTGGAGGACAGGGCGGTCAGCCCCAGCATTTT
TRBD1	TRBJ1-2	.	TRBV6-5	CASTDRDGYTF	TGTGCCAGCACAGACAGGGATGGCTACACCTTC
.	TRBJ1-6	.	TRBV5-1	CASSLVPGKGNSPLHF	TGCGCCAGCAGCTTGGTTCCGGGAAAGGGTAATTCACCCCTCCACTTT
.	TRBJ1-2	.	TRBV6-5	CASRPEANYGYTF	TGTGCCAGCAGACCCGAGGCCAACTATGGCTACACCTTC
.	TRBJ2-7	.	TRBV4-2	CASSHGTPRADEQYF	TGTGCCAGCAGCCACGGGACCCCCCGCGCGGACGAGCAGTACTTC
.	TRBJ1-3	.	TRBV5-5	CASSLVGTATGNTIYF	TGTGCCAGCAGCTTGGTTGGCACAGCTACTGGAAACACCATATATTTT
.	TRBJ1-5	once	TRBV5-8	CASSYPIGVGGQPQHF	TGTGCCAGCAGCTACCCGATCGGGGTAGGGGGACAGCCCCAGCATTTT
TRBD1	TRBJ2-1	.	TRBV14	CASSQGQGGFYNEQFF	TGTGCCAGCAGCCAAGGACAGGGCGGTTTCTACAATGAGCAGTTCTTC
.	TRBJ2-3	.	TRBV7-9	CASSLEGTTDTQYF	TGTGCCAGCAGCTTAGAAGGGACCACAGATACGCAGTATTTT
TRBD2	TRBJ2-1	.	TRBV15	CATSRDVAGGPGNEQFF	TGTGCCACCAGCAGAGATGTAGCGGGAGGGCCGGGAAATGAGCAGTTCTTC
.	TRBJ2-2	.	TRBV27	CASTQGTGELFF	TGTGCCAGCACCCAGGGGACCGGGGAGCTGTTTTTT
.	TRBJ2-7	.	TRBV6-5	CASSYKFSYEQYF	TGTGCCAGCAGCTACAAATTCTCCTACGAGCAGTACTTC
TRBD1	TRBJ2-7	few	TRBV6-6	CASSRGTDFDPYEQYF	TGTGCCAGCAGTCGAGGGACAGACTTCGATCCCTACGAGCAGTACTTC
.	TRBJ2-7	.	TRBV3-1/TRBV3-2	CASSQEAGLPSEQYF	TGTGCCAGCAGCCAAGAGGCGGGGCTGCCTTCCGAGCAGTACTTC
.	TRBJ1-6	.	TRBV21-1	CASSTIGSTSLDSPLHF	TGTGCCAGCAGCACCATAGGCAGCACTAGTTTGGATTCACCCCTCCACTTT
.	TRBJ2-4	.	TRBV29-1	CSVEAGMGNIQYF	TGCAGCGTTGAAGCGGGGATGGGGAACATTCAGTACTTC
TRBD1	TRBJ1-2	.	TRBV5-1	CASSNGQGWYGYTF	TGCGCCAGCAGCAACGGACAGGGGTGGTATGGCTACACCTTC
.	TRBJ1-5	.	TRBV5-8	CASSQEFGQPQHF	TGTGCCAGCAGCCAGGAGTTTGGACAGCCCCAGCATTTT
.	TRBJ1-5	.	TRBV6-5	CASSDKRNQPQHF	TGTGCCAGCAGCGACAAGAGGAATCAGCCCCAGCATTTT
.	TRBJ2-7	.	TRBV20-1	CSATGHAEQYF	TGCAGTGCGACCGGACACGCCGAGCAGTACTTC
.	TRBJ2-3	.	TRBV6-5	CASSRRGKTDTQYF	TGTGCCAGCAGTCGGAGGGGGAAGACAGATACGCAGTATTTT
.	TRBJ2-3	.	TRBV11-2	CASSLFGSTDTQYF	TGTGCCAGCAGCTTGTTCGGAAGCACAGATACGCAGTATTTT
.	TRBJ2-2	.	TRBV19	CASTSDPRSGELFF	.